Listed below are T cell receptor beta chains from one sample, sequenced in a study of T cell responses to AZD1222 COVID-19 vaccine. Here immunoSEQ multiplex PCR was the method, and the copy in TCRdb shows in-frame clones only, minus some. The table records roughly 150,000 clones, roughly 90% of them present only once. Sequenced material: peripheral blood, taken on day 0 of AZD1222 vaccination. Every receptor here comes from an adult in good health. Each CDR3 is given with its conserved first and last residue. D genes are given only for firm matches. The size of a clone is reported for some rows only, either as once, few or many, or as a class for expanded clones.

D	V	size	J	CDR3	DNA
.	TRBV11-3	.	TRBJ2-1	CASSLGGRTINNEQFF	TGTGCCAGCAGCTTAGGGGGACGGACAATAAACAATGAGCAGTTCTTC
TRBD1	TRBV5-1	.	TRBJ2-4	CASSLADRGKNIQYF	TGCGCCAGCAGCTTGGCGGACAGGGGCAAAAACATTCAGTACTTC
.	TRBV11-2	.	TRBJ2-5	CASSRRAGQETQYF	TGTGCCAGCAGCCGCCGGGCGGGCCAAGAGACCCAGTACTTC
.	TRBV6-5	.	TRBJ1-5	CASSVQADSNQPQHF	TGTGCCAGCAGCGTACAAGCAGATAGCAATCAGCCCCAGCATTTT
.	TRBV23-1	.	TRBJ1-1	CASSTGTSPEAFF	TGCGCCAGCAGTACCGGGACAAGCCCTGAAGCTTTCTTT
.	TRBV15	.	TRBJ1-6	CATSRDIANSPLHF	TGTGCCACCAGCAGAGATATAGCGAATTCACCCCTCCACTTT
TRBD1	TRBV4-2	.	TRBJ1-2	CASSQAQGNTYGYTF	TGTGCCAGCAGCCAAGCACAGGGGAACACCTATGGCTACACCTTC
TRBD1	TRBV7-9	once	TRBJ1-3	CASSLGQGGTGNTIYF	TGTGCCAGCAGCTTGGGACAGGGTGGAACTGGAAACACCATATATTTT
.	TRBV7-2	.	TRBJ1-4	CASSLDGRGKLFF	TGTGCCAGCAGCTTGGACGGTAGAGGAAAACTGTTTTTT
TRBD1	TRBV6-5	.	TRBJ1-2	CASTQTGRSYGYTF	TGTGCCAGCACCCAGACAGGGAGAAGCTATGGCTACACCTTC
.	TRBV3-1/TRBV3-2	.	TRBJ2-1	CASSQDPPARALYNEQFF	TGTGCCAGCAGCCAAGATCCCCCCGCGAGAGCGCTATACAATGAGCAGTTCTTC
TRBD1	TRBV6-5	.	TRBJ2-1	CASGRGRGRDNEQFF	TGTGCCAGCGGACGGGGCAGGGGGCGGGACAATGAGCAGTTCTTC
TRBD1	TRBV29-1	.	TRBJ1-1	CSVTGGGGSREAFF	TGCAGCGTGACAGGGGGAGGGGGTAGTAGAGAAGCTTTCTTT
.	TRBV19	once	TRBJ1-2	CASSRTIRGIDGYTF	TGTGCCAGTAGTCGGACCATTCGGGGGATTGATGGCTACACCTTC
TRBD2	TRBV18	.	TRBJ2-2	CASSPRNIAGATGELFF	TGTGCCAGCTCACCAAGGAATATAGCGGGAGCCACCGGGGAGCTGTTTTTT
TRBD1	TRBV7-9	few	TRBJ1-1	CASSLAEGAGTEAFF	TGTGCCAGCAGCTTAGCAGAGGGGGCAGGCACTGAAGCTTTCTTT
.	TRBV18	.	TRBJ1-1	CASSPSGVEAFF	TGTGCCAGCTCGCCTTCAGGGGTTGAAGCTTTCTTT
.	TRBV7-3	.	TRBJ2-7	CASSTTGSNSYEQYF	TGTGCCAGCAGCACAACGGGATCTAACTCCTACGAGCAGTACTTC
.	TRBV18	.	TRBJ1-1	CASSEGENTEAFF	TGTGCCAGCTCAGAAGGGGAGAACACTGAAGCTTTCTTT
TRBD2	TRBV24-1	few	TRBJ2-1	CATSEALAGTNEQFF	TGTGCCACCAGTGAAGCACTAGCGGGGACCAATGAGCAGTTCTTC
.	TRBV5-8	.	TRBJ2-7	CASSPRRQETYEQYF	TGTGCCAGCAGCCCCCGTCGACAGGAAACCTACGAGCAGTACTTC
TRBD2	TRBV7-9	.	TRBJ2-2	CASSFGLAGRAGELFF	TGTGCCAGCAGCTTTGGACTAGCGGGGAGGGCCGGGGAGCTGTTTTTT
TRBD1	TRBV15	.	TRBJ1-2	CATSRQGAEDGYTF	TGTGCCACCAGCAGACAGGGGGCAGAGGATGGCTACACCTTC
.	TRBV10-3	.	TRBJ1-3	CAISERAADTIYF	TGTGCCATCAGTGAGAGGGCGGCGGACACCATATATTTT
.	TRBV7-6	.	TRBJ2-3	CASSLVAVPSTDTQYF	TGTGCCAGCAGCTTAGTTGCCGTCCCCTCCACAGATACGCAGTATTTT
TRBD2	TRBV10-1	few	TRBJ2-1	CASSGGTSGSWEQFF	TGCGCCAGCAGTGGGGGGACTAGCGGGAGCTGGGAGCAGTTCTTC
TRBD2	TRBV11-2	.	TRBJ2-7	CASSFTSGVAYEQYF	TGTGCCAGCAGCTTTACTAGCGGGGTCGCCTACGAGCAGTACTTC
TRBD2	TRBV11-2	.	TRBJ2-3	CASSSTGGVGDTQYF	TGTGCCAGCAGCTCAACGGGGGGAGTCGGAGATACGCAGTATTTT
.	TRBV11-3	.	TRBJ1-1	CASRGGDNTEAFF	TGTGCCAGCCGCGGGGGAGACAACACTGAAGCTTTCTTT
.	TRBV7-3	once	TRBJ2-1	CASSLTGGNEQFF	TGTGCCAGCAGCTTAACGGGGGGCAATGAGCAGTTCTTC
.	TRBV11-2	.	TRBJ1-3	CASSPLRNTIYF	TGTGCCAGCAGCCCACTCCGCAACACCATATATTTT
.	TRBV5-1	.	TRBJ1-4	CASSLTGFGDEKLFF	TGCGCCAGCAGCTTGACGGGATTCGGGGATGAAAAACTGTTTTTT
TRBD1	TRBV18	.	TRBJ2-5	CASSPSGQGKETQYF	TGTGCCAGCTCACCTTCGGGACAGGGGAAAGAGACCCAGTACTTC
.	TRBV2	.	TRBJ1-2	CASSEDARGHGYTF	TGTGCCAGCAGTGAAGACGCCCGAGGGCATGGCTACACCTTC
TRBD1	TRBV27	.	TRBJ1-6	CASSFRDRSSYNSPLHF	TGTGCCAGCAGTTTCCGGGACAGGAGCTCCTATAATTCACCCCTCCACTTT
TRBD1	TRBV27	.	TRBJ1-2	CASMSATGTIYGYTF	TGTGCCAGCATGTCGGCGACAGGGACGATCTATGGCTACACCTTC
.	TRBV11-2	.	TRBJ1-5	CASSLEVGQRNQPQHF	TGTGCCAGCAGCTTAGAGGTGGGGCAGCGCAATCAGCCCCAGCATTTT
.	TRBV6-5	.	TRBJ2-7	CASKKPGTPDYEQYF	TGTGCCAGCAAAAAACCCGGGACACCAGACTACGAGCAGTACTTC
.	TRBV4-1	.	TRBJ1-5	CASSQDQGGPQHF	TGCGCCAGCAGCCAAGATCAAGGAGGGCCCCAGCATTTT
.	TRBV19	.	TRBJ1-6	CASRRRENSPLHF	TGTGCCAGTAGACGCCGGGAGAATTCACCCCTCCACTTT
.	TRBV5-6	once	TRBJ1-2	CASSLSGPNYGYTF	TGTGCCAGCAGCTTGTCCGGGCCTAACTATGGCTACACCTTC
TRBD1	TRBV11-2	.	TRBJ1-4	CASSYYIGTGSTNEKLFF	TGTGCCAGCAGCTATTATATCGGGACAGGGTCGACTAATGAAAAACTGTTTTTT
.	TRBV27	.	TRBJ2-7	CASSQQHIATVQYF	TGTGCCAGCAGTCAACAACACATAGCTACGGTGCAGTACTTC
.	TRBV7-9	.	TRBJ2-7	CASSALTRGSSSYEQYF	TGTGCCAGCAGCGCCCTTACCCGCGGGTCTAGCTCCTACGAGCAGTACTTC
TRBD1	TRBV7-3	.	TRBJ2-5	CASSLTGQGAGETQYF	TGTGCCAGCAGCTTAACCGGACAGGGGGCTGGGGAGACCCAGTACTTC
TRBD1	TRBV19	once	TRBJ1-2	CASSIGRGLYGYTF	TGTGCCAGTAGTATTGGCAGGGGGCTGTACGGCTACACCTTC
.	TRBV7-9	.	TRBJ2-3	CASSRQATDTQYF	TGTGCCAGCAGCCGACAGGCAACAGATACGCAGTATTTT
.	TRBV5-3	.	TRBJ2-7	CARSSRALIDSYEQYF	TGTGCCAGAAGCTCCCGGGCTCTAATAGACTCCTACGAGCAGTACTTC